What follows are 19 T cell receptor beta chains derived from one specimen sequenced in a study of cytomegalovirus exposure and HLA in healthy donors listed by TCRdb under 2017. Library prep was done by the immunoSEQ multiplex PCR assay. The source is immuneACCESS, and TCRdb retained only in-frame sequences with V and J called. Part of the clones is not carried over; for the studies checked, unresolved V genes explain less than half of this, and the remainder is unexplained. For this sample there are about 58,000 clones; more than 90% appear just once. 1.1% of the sample is taken by the ten largest. The sample taken for sequencing was PBMCs. The receptors stem from a man younger than 35 in good health and CMV-seronegative.

The rearrangement uses TRBV29-1 and TRBJ2-4; D is ambiguous. In germline, CDR1 is SQVTM, CDR2 ANQGSEA. This CDR3 contains 15 residues. Trimming took off 6 bases at V and 0 bases at J, with 15 bases between the two ends. The CDR3 DNA follows: TGCAGCGTCCTAAGCATAGATCTAGCCAAAAACATTCAGTACTTC. Translating it yields CSVLSIDLAKNIQYF.

The chain employs TRBV5-6 and TRBJ1-1, with 7 nucleotides matching TRBD1. This CDR3 region has 16 residues. The junction had 10 bases not matched to a gene; V was cut back by 3 bases and J by 2 bases. Germline loops: CDR1 SGHDT, CDR2 YYEEEE. The CDR3 here is CASSSQGTEINTEAFF. The CDR3 coding sequence is TGTGCCAGCAGCTCTCAAGGGACAGAAATAAACACTGAAGCTTTCTTT.

This chain uses TRBV25-1 with TRBJ2-2, with D possibly matching TRBD2 (5 bases). The CDR3 extends over 14 amino acids. V shed 5 bases and J shed 6 bases, with 13 bases lying between them. Germline V gene lookup returns CDR1 MGHDK and CDR2 SYGVNS. The CDR3 DNA follows: TGTGCCAGCAGTCTCTCGGACTCCTCCGGGGAGCTGTTTTTT. This sequence encodes CASSLSDSSGELFF.

CDR3 in DNA: TGTGCCAGCAGCGTGATAGCGGGGGACCTATACAATGAGCAGTTCTTC. Translated, it gives CASSVIAGDLYNEQFF. The chain links TRBV14 to TRBJ2-1, with 9 bases lining up with TRBD2. The trim removed 5 bases at V and 4 bases at J, leaving 9 bases unmatched. The V gene's germline CDR1 is SGHDN and CDR2 FVKESK. The CDR3 contains 16 residues.

The rearrangement joins TRBV7-9 to TRBJ2-7, with a possible D match to TRBD1 (5 bases). The CDR3 sequence is 13 residues long. CDR1 is SEHNR and CDR2 is FQNEAQ in the germline V gene (reference sequence). The V end was cut by 1 base, the J end by 6 bases, with 10 bases between. The CDR3 is CASSLEVGVEQYF. The CDR3 DNA follows: TGTGCCAGCAGCTTAGAGGTAGGGGTCGAGCAGTACTTC.

There are a few counts of this clone. The chain has TRBV6-5 and TRBJ2-7; TRBD2 aligns across 9 bases. Germline assignment: CDR1 MNHEY and CDR2 SVGAGI. The CDR3 is 13 residues long. The junction had 5 bases not matched to a gene; V was cut back by 6 bases and J by 5 bases. CDR3: CASRLAGSHEQYF. The CDR3 DNA reads TGTGCCAGCAGGCTAGCGGGAAGCCACGAGCAGTACTTC.

This clone was detected a few times. The V call is TRBV13, the J call TRBJ2-5, with D tentatively TRBD1 (6 bases). Deletions cut 0 bases from V and 4 bases from J, with 12 bases between. This CDR3 comprises 15 residues. CDR1 and CDR2 (germline): PRHDT, FYEKMQ (reference sequence). In nucleotides, the CDR3 is TGTGCCAGCAGCTTAGGCCTGGGGGCAGGAGAGACCCAGTACTTC. It yields the protein CASSLGLGAGETQYF.

The chain combines TRBV7-9 with TRBJ1-3, with 8 positions matching TRBD1. The germline V gene encodes CDR1 SEHNR and CDR2 FQNEAQ (reference sequence). This CDR3 comprises 17 residues. The V and J ends lost 6 bases and 7 bases, in that order; junction bases with no gene match: 17. The CDR3 here is CASRPPVGQGTWNTIYF. CDR3 in DNA: TGTGCCAGCAGACCCCCAGTCGGACAGGGTACGTGGAACACCATATATTTT.

This rearrangement joins TRBV6-6 to TRBJ2-3; 8 bases are shared with TRBD2. The length of the CDR3 is 14 residues. V trimming: 7 bases; J trimming: 5 bases; junction bases outside the gene matches: 8. Germline V gene data show CDR1 as MNHNY and CDR2 as SVGAGI (reference sequence). This chain's CDR3 is CASTESGRIDTQYF. Here the CDR3 DNA reads TGTGCCAGCACCGAAAGCGGGAGAATAGATACGCAGTATTTT.

The chain is built from TRBV5-5 and TRBJ2-3, with D unclear. The CDR3 sequence is 13 residues long. Trimming pared 7 bases from V and 6 bases from J, leaving 15 bases between. Per germline, CDR1 SGHKS and CDR2 YYEKEE (reference sequence). The chain's CDR3 is CASSFTTADTQYF. CDR3 DNA: TGTGCCAGCTCTTTCACGACTGCTGATACGCAGTATTTT.

This clone was seen a few times. The genes are TRBV18 and TRBJ2-3; D unresolved. Germline loops: CDR1 KGHSH, CDR2 LQKENI. V was cut by 3 bases and J by 4 bases, with 8 bases left in between. The CDR3 is made up of 13 amino acids. CDR3 amino acids: CASSPGAADTQYF. For the CDR3, the DNA is TGTGCCAGCTCACCGGGCGCAGCAGATACGCAGTATTTT.

The V gene is TRBV11-1, the J gene TRBJ2-5; 14 bases are shared with TRBD2. Germline values: CDR1 SGHAT, CDR2 FQDESV (reference sequence). This CDR3 has 17 amino acids. V shed 1 base, J shed 5 bases, and the junction held 6 bases outside the gene matches. In nucleotides, the CDR3 is TGTGCCAGCAGCTTAGGACTAGCGGGAGGGTCGGGGGAGACCCAGTACTTC. It encodes CASSLGLAGGSGETQYF.

The rearrangement links TRBV4-3 to TRBJ1-4; D perhaps matches TRBD1 (5 bases). The CDR3 loop spans 16 amino acids. V was trimmed by 2 bases and J by 3 bases, leaving 13 bases between them. Per germline, CDR1 LGHNA and CDR2 YSLEER. CDR3 sequence: CASSQLAVGANEKLFF. The CDR3 nucleotides read TGCGCCAGCAGCCAATTAGCGGTAGGGGCTAATGAAAAACTGTTTTTT.

This clone came up a few times. The rearrangement joins TRBV28 to TRBJ2-2, with 10 bases lining up with TRBD1. V lost 5 bases to trimming and J lost 4 bases; unmatched junction nucleotides: 7. The CDR3 contains 16 residues. Germline assignment: CDR1 MDHEN and CDR2 SYDVKM. CDR3 bases: TGTGCCAGCAGTCCTCGGGACAGGGGAGCCACCGGGGAGCTGTTTTTT. It yields the protein CASSPRDRGATGELFF.

The V call is TRBV29-1, the J call TRBJ2-4; D is ambiguous. Per the germline V gene, CDR1 is SQVTM and CDR2 is ANQGSEA. The CDR3 is made up of 13 amino acids. Between the trimmed V and J ends, which lost 5 bases and 0 bases, there was a span of 8 bases. CDR3 region: CSVRELAKNIQYF. Written as DNA, the CDR3 is TGCAGCGTTAGAGAACTAGCCAAAAACATTCAGTACTTC.

The gene calls are TRBV4-3 and TRBJ2-7, with a weak D call TRBD1 (6 bases). This CDR3 contains 13 residues. CDR1 LGHNA and CDR2 YSLEER come from the germline V gene. Trimming removed 1 base from V and 6 bases from J, with 10 bases in between. The CDR3 bases are TGCGCCAGCAGCCAAGTTCAGGGGCGCGAGCAGTACTTC. Amino acids: CASSQVQGREQYF.

The chain combines TRBV19 with TRBJ2-7; 10 bases align to TRBD2. CDR3 size: 18 residues. Germline values: CDR1 LNHDA, CDR2 SQIVND (reference sequence). The trim removed 5 bases at V and 2 bases at J, leaving 15 bases unmatched. CDR3 residues: CASSLRSPSGSHPYEQYF. Written as DNA, the CDR3 is TGTGCCAGTAGTCTTCGTTCACCTAGCGGGAGTCACCCCTACGAGCAGTACTTC. The variable domain in full, completed from reference TRBV19 and TRBJ2-7, reads DGGITQSPKYLFRKEGQNVTLSCEQNLNHDAMYWYRQDPGQGLRLIYYSQIVNDFQKGDIAEGYSVSREKKESFPLTVTSAQKNPTAFYLCASSLRSPSGSHPYEQYFGPGTRLTVT.

The rearrangement joins TRBV14 to TRBJ2-7, with no clear D. V lost 4 bases to trimming and J lost 0 bases, with 7 bases between them. The length of the CDR3 is 13 residues. Germline CDR1 SGHDN, CDR2 FVKESK. CDR3 region: CASSRISSYEQYF. DNA for the CDR3: TGTGCCAGCAGCCGAATTAGCTCCTACGAGCAGTACTTC.

The chain is built from TRBV4-1 and TRBJ2-7, with D maybe TRBD1 (6 bases). The CDR3 has 14 amino acids. Germline CDR1 MGHRA, CDR2 YSYEKL. Trimming stripped 4 bases from V and 2 bases from J, with 12 bases between. The CDR3 region is CASSLGQTTYEQYF. Written as DNA, the CDR3 is TGCGCCAGCAGCCTCGGACAGACGACCTACGAGCAGTACTTC.